A single sample gave rise to the 24 T cell receptor beta chains below, sequenced in a study of OX40 agonist ivuxolimab in advanced cancers. Using immunoSEQ multiplex PCR, the repertoire was profiled, and TCRdb retains in-frame clones only, with some absent. The sample lists 65,000 to 80,000 clones, nearly 95% seen once, with about 6.6% in the top ten. The sample here was CD4+ or CD8+ T cells sorted from blood, taken in a trial of the OX40 agonist ivuxolimab. These receptors were obtained from an adult with an advanced solid tumor such as melanoma, head and neck, liver or kidney cancer.

V usage is TRBV9 and J usage is TRBJ2-2; no reliable D call. Germline CDR1 is SGDLS and CDR2 is YYNGEE. V dropped 2 bases and J dropped 7 bases, with 3 bases sitting between them. The CDR3 has 11 amino acids. For the CDR3, the DNA is TGTGCCAGCAGCGTTGGCGGGGAGCTGTTTTTT. Its translation is CASSVGGELFF. The variable domain in full, with the rest retrieved from reference TRBV9 and TRBJ2-2, is DSGVTQTPKHLITATGQRVTLRCSPRSGDLSVYWYQQSLDQGLQFLIQYYNGEERAKGNILERFSAQQFPDLHSELNLSSLELGDSALYFCASSVGGELFFGEGSRLTVL.

This chain links TRBV30 with TRBJ1-5; D not certain. V lost 2 bases and J lost 6, with 14 bases in between. CDR1 is GTSNPN, CDR2 SVGIG, per germline (reference sequence). This CDR3 is 14 amino acids long. As DNA, the CDR3 is TGTGCCTGGAGTACCGTGGGCTCCGGTCAGCCCCAGCATTTT. Translating gives CAWSTVGSGQPQHF. Variable domain in full (rest from reference TRBV30 and TRBJ1-5): SQTIHQWPATLVQPVGSPLSLECTVEGTSNPNLYWYRQAAGRGLQLLFYSVGIGQISSEVPQNLSASRPQDRQFILSSKKLLLSDSGFYLCAWSTVGSGQPQHFGDGTRLSIL.

The V gene is TRBV27, the J gene TRBJ1-4, with no clear D. The V and J ends lost 3 bases and 8 bases respectively, with 25 bases between them. Per the germline V gene, CDR1 is MNHEY and CDR2 is SMNVEV (reference sequence). The CDR3 is 18 amino acids. The DNA for the CDR3 is TGTGCCAGCAGTTTGCAAGAGCCATATACCTTATCCGGGGAAAAACTGTTTTTT. Its translation: CASSLQEPYTLSGEKLFF.

CDR3 region: CASSSPGQGADEQYF. Here the CDR3 DNA reads TGTGCCAGCAGTTCGCCTGGACAGGGGGCAGACGAGCAGTACTTC. The chain couples TRBV27 to TRBJ2-7, with 11 bases aligning to TRBD1. Germline lookup yields CDR1 MNHEY and CDR2 SMNVEV (reference sequence). The CDR3 is made up of 15 amino acids. Trimming took 4 bases from V and 5 from J; bases not matched to a gene: 7.

The rearrangement links TRBV23-1 to TRBJ1-3; D is unclear. Being an ORF, TRBV23-1 has a function that is uncertain. This CDR3 is 17 amino acids long. V was cut by 2 bases and J by 0 bases, with 14 bases left in between. The DNA of the CDR3 is TGCGCCAGCAGTCAAACGGCGGCAGGTCGCTCTGGAAACACCATATATTTT. Protein product: CASSQTAAGRSGNTIYF.

CDR3 sequence reads: CAWSLGEHNTGELFF. Here the CDR3 DNA reads TGTGCCTGGAGTCTGGGGGAGCATAACACCGGGGAGCTGTTTTTT. The V gene is TRBV30, the J gene TRBJ2-2; D tentatively fits TRBD1 or TRBD2 (5 bases each). CDR3 size: 15 residues. Trimming left V 2 bases short and J 2 bases short, with 12 bases between. From germline, CDR1 is GTSNPN and CDR2 SVGIG (reference sequence).

The rearrangement links TRBV5-4 to TRBJ2-6; TRBD2 matches 8 bases. This CDR3 contains 16 residues. Germline-derived CDR1 and CDR2 are SGHNT and YYREEE (reference sequence). Trimming removed 3 bases from V and 0 bases from J; junction bases left unmatched: 2. The CDR3 DNA reads as TGTGCCAGCAGCTCCGGGGGGGTCTCTGGGGCCAACGTCCTGACTTTC. This translates into CASSSGGVSGANVLTF. Based on the CDR3 plus reference TRBV5-4 and TRBJ2-6, the full variable domain is ETGVTQSPTHLIKTRGQQVTLRCSSQSGHNTVSWYQQALGQGPQFIFQYYREEENGRGNFPPRFSGLQFPNYSSELNVNALELDDSALYLCASSSGGVSGANVLTFGAGSRLTVL.

The gene calls are TRBV2 and TRBJ1-1; weak D call: TRBD1 (6 bases). This CDR3 is built from 14 residues. V was pared by 7 bases and J by 1 base, with 13 bases between. Germline lookup yields CDR1 SNHLY and CDR2 FYNNEI. The CDR3 here is CASKRTEPNTEAFF. The CDR3, as DNA: TGTGCCAGCAAAAGGACAGAGCCGAACACTGAAGCTTTCTTT.

The V and J genes are TRBV19 and TRBJ1-5, with 8 nucleotides matching TRBD1. With 9 bases clipped from V and 2 bases from J, the junction kept 9 bases outside the gene matches. CDR3 length: 15 residues. Germline V CDR1 and CDR2: LNHDA, SQIVND (reference sequence). CDR3 nucleotides: TGTGCCAGCCGCACCTCGGACAGGGGCAATCAGCCCCAGCATTTT. This codes for CASRTSDRGNQPQHF.

The chain carries TRBV30 and TRBJ1-5; no clear D. V lost 0 bases, J lost 4 bases, and 10 bases lay in between. The CDR3 extends over 14 amino acids. CDR1 and CDR2 (germline): GTSNPN, SVGIG (reference sequence). The CDR3: CAWSVLGVNQPQHF. CDR3 coding DNA: TGTGCCTGGAGTGTACTTGGGGTTAATCAGCCCCAGCATTTT.

The sample holds a few counts of this clone. The V gene is TRBV19, the J gene TRBJ2-3; tentatively, D is TRBD1 (6 bases). Germline V gives CDR1 LNHDA, CDR2 SQIVND (reference sequence). V lost 3 bases to trimming and J lost 6 bases, with 13 bases between them. The CDR3 spans 14 residues. CDR3 sequence (DNA): TGTGCCAGTAGTATCCTCCTGGGGGCGGATACGCAGTATTTT. Translated, it gives CASSILLGADTQYF.

This clone was recorded once. The V and J genes are TRBV4-2 and TRBJ1-1, with 9 nucleotides matching TRBD1. Germline V gives CDR1 LGHNA, CDR2 YNFKEQ. This CDR3 has 18 amino acids. V trimming: 5 bases; J trimming: 11 bases; junction bases outside the gene matches: 24. CDR3 coding DNA: TGTGCCAGCAGCTTGGCATGGGACAGGGCCATCCCACCTGAGTGGGCTTTCTTT. This translates into CASSLAWDRAIPPEWAFF.

In its sample, this clone was seen once. The V and J genes are TRBV6-5 and TRBJ2-1; 9 nucleotides align to TRBD2. The CDR3 spans 15 residues. The junction had 4 bases not matched to a gene; V was cut back by 3 bases and J by 4 bases. Germline assignment: CDR1 MNHEY and CDR2 SVGAGI. In nucleotides, the CDR3 is TGTGCCAGCAGTTATAGCGGGGGTCCATACAATGAGCAGTTCTTC. Protein: CASSYSGGPYNEQFF.

The table lists this clone with a count of one. The chain combines TRBV7-3 with TRBJ2-6; D gene unclear. This CDR3 is built from 13 residues. V dropped 5 bases and J dropped 1 base, with 3 bases sitting between them. Germline CDR1 SGHTA, CDR2 FQGTGA. The CDR3: CASSPSGANVLTF. The CDR3 nucleotides read TGTGCCAGCAGCCCGTCTGGGGCCAACGTCCTGACTTTC.

The chain couples TRBV7-9 to TRBJ1-2; perhaps TRBD1 as D (5 bases). The CDR3 is 14 amino acids. CDR1 is SEHNR, CDR2 FQNEAQ, per germline (reference sequence). Trimming removed 5 bases from V and 5 bases from J, with 15 bases in between. DNA for the CDR3: TGTGCCAGCAGCGCCGGGACGGGATCATATGGCTACACCTTC. This translates into CASSAGTGSYGYTF.

The CDR3 coding sequence is TGCGCCAGCAGCCAAGACCAGTGGACGGATATAAGCTATGGCTACACCTTC. This encodes CASSQDQWTDISYGYTF. The rearrangement links TRBV4-3 to TRBJ1-2; D gene unclear. CDR1 and CDR2 from the germline V gene are LGHNA and YSLEER. Trimming pared 0 bases from V and 4 bases from J, leaving 18 bases between. The CDR3 runs to 17 residues.

J is TRBJ2-3 and V is TRBV6-1; 8 bases line up with TRBD2. The V segment lost 2 bases and the J segment 0 bases; nucleotides outside the gene matches: 4. The CDR3 has 16 residues. CDR1 MNHNS and CDR2 SASEGT come from the germline V gene. CDR3 region: CASSEWASGSTDTQYF. CDR3 nucleotide sequence: TGTGCCAGCAGTGAATGGGCTAGCGGGAGCACAGATACGCAGTATTTT.

The rearrangement uses TRBV7-2 and TRBJ1-5; D not certain. The ends were cut back, 5 bases at V and 0 bases at J, with 17 bases in the middle. The length of the CDR3 is 17 residues. Per the germline V gene, CDR1 is SGHTA and CDR2 is FQGNSA. The CDR3 DNA follows: TGTGCCAGCAGCCGGGATCTGACATTATATAGCAATCAGCCCCAGCATTTT. It encodes CASSRDLTLYSNQPQHF.

The chain uses TRBV10-3 and TRBJ1-1; D might be TRBD1 (5 bases). The CDR3 covers 12 residues. V gave up 9 bases and J gave up 4 bases, with 12 bases separating them. Germline lookup yields CDR1 ENHRY and CDR2 SYGVKD. The CDR3 DNA follows: TGTGCCATTGCCAGGGAGGGCACTGAAGCTTTCTTT. It codes for CAIAREGTEAFF.

The chain recombines TRBV13 with TRBJ2-7; D remains unclear. CDR3 size: 14 residues. CDR1 PRHDT and CDR2 FYEKMQ come from the germline V gene (reference sequence). V shed 7 bases and J shed 3 bases, with 16 bases lying between them. The DNA of the CDR3 is TGTGCCAGCACCCATTCGACACGCCTCTACGAGCAGTACTTC. Translating it yields CASTHSTRLYEQYF.

The rearrangement uses TRBV6-1 and TRBJ1-1, with unresolved D. The germline gives CDR1 MNHNS, CDR2 SASEGT. The CDR3 extends over 12 amino acids. The V and J ends lost 6 bases and 3 bases respectively, with 8 bases between them. This CDR3 reads CASRGGYTEAFF. The CDR3 DNA is TGTGCCAGCAGGGGAGGATACACTGAAGCTTTCTTT.

The chain links TRBV2 to TRBJ2-5; D is unresolved. The CDR3 totals 14 residues. From germline, CDR1 is SNHLY and CDR2 FYNNEI. V was shortened by 8 bases and J by 1 base, with 14 bases between the two germline ends. The CDR3 here is CASLSHGVQETQYF. DNA of the CDR3: TGTGCCAGCCTAAGTCACGGCGTCCAAGAGACCCAGTACTTC.

V gene TRBV27 combines with J gene TRBJ2-7, with TRBD1 matching 7 bases. The CDR3 is made up of 16 amino acids. The J segment lost 3 bases and the V segment lost 4 bases, leaving 12 bases of the junction unmatched. Germline-derived CDR1 and CDR2 are MNHEY and SMNVEV (reference sequence). CDR3 DNA sequence: TGTGCCAGCAGTTCCTTCTCGTTTCGACAGGGCTACGAGCAGTACTTC. Translated: CASSSFSFRQGYEQYF.

The rearrangement links TRBV11-2 to TRBJ1-1; no definite D call. Germline V gene sequence: CDR1 SGHAT, CDR2 FQNNGV. The CDR3 is 12 amino acids. Trimming cost V 2 bases and J 2 bases, with 3 bases left between them. The CDR3 coding sequence is TGTGCCAGCAGCTTACCTAACACTGAAGCTTTCTTT. Protein product: CASSLPNTEAFF.